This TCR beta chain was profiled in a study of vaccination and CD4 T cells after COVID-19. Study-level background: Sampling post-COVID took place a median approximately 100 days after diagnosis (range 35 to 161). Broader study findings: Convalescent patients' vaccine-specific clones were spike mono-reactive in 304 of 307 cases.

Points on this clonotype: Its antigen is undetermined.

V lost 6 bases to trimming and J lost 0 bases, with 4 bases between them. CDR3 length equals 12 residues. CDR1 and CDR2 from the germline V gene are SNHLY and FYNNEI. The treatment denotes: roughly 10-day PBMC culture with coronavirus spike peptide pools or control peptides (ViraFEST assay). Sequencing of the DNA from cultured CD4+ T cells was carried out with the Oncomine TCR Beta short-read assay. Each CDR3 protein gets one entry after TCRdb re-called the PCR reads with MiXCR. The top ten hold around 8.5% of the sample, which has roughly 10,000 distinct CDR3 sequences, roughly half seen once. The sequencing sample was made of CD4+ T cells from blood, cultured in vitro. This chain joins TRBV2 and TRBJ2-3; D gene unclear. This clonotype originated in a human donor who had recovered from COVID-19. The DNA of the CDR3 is TGTGCCAGCAGAAGGAGCACAGATACGCAGTATTTT. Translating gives CASRRSTDTQYF.